Given below is one T cell receptor beta chain in context. Germline CDR1 LNHNV, CDR2 YYDKDF (reference sequence). The CDR3 is 19 residues long. The trim removed 5 bases at V and 0 bases at J, leaving 14 bases unmatched. Primers for the PCR totalled 60 Vbeta and 13 Jbeta. Profiled with immunoSEQ multiplex PCR; TCRdb holds only in-frame clones, not every one. In the table there are about 220,000 clones, approximately 88% of which are singletons. The data are from a study of cytomegalovirus exposure and HLA in healthy donors. The sequence came from a boy between 2 and 10 years old in good health and CMV-seronegative. The V call is TRBV15, the J call TRBJ2-1, with TRBD1 matching 9 bases. Specimen: PBMCs. CDR3 sequence (DNA): TGTGCCACCAGCGGCAGGGACAGGGAGGGAGTGGGCTCCTACAATGAGCAGTTCTTC. Translated: CATSGRDREGVGSYNEQFF.